These T cell receptor beta chains were read from a single sample in a study of graft-versus-host responses after intestinal transplantation. Their specific antigens are unknown. Sequencing used immunoSEQ multiplex PCR; TCRdb keeps in-frame clones, though not all of them. The sample includes some 110,000 clones, 90% to 95% seen only once; the top ten take 0.95% to 1.5%. The sequencing used unstimulated CD8+ T cells sorted from spleen or lymph node cells, collected before transplant. Receptors originate from a human donor who was the organ donor for an intestinal transplant. The CDR3 runs from the conserved cysteine through the conserved F or W. Fields, in order: clone size, J gene, V gene, D gene, CDR3 protein, CDR3 DNA. A D gene is named only where the DNA matches it firmly. The listing skips clone size in some rows; elsewhere it reads once, few, many or a size class.

clone size: NA; J gene: TRBJ2-2; V gene: TRBV29-1; D gene: NA; CDR3 protein: CSVPQGSGELFF; CDR3 DNA: TGCAGCGTGCCCCAGGGGAGCGGGGAGCTGTTTTTT
clone size: NA; J gene: TRBJ2-3; V gene: TRBV5-1; D gene: NA; CDR3 protein: CASSFGELRGDPNGLVRDTQYF; CDR3 DNA: TGCGCCAGCAGCTTCGGCGAACTAAGGGGCGACCCAAACGGACTCGTGAGGGATACGCAGTATTTT
clone size: NA; J gene: TRBJ2-3; V gene: TRBV5-4; D gene: NA; CDR3 protein: CASSLGLTPGLSTDTQYF; CDR3 DNA: TGTGCCAGCAGCTTGGGTCTCACCCCAGGACTTAGCACAGATACGCAGTATTTT
clone size: NA; J gene: TRBJ1-4; V gene: TRBV6-6; D gene: TRBD1; CDR3 protein: CASSHTGQANEKLFF; CDR3 DNA: TGTGCCAGCAGCCACACAGGACAGGCGAATGAAAAACTGTTTTTT
clone size: NA; J gene: TRBJ2-7; V gene: TRBV7-4; D gene: NA; CDR3 protein: CASSQPRACYEQYF; CDR3 DNA: TGTGCCAGCAGCCAACCACGGGCCTGCTACGAGCAGTACTTC
clone size: few; J gene: TRBJ2-1; V gene: TRBV4-3; D gene: TRBD2; CDR3 protein: CASSQDASGRDNEQFF; CDR3 DNA: TGCGCCAGCAGCCAAGATGCTAGCGGGAGAGACAATGAGCAGTTCTTC
clone size: NA; J gene: TRBJ2-2; V gene: TRBV19; D gene: NA; CDR3 protein: CASSIKSVYTGELFF; CDR3 DNA: TGTGCCAGTAGTATAAAATCGGTCTACACCGGGGAGCTGTTTTTT
clone size: NA; J gene: TRBJ1-5; V gene: TRBV27; D gene: NA; CDR3 protein: CASSSFGASNQPQHF; CDR3 DNA: TGTGCCAGCAGTTCCTTCGGCGCTAGCAATCAGCCCCAGCATTTT
clone size: NA; J gene: TRBJ1-5; V gene: TRBV5-5; D gene: TRBD1; CDR3 protein: CASSLMRDRDDQPQHF; CDR3 DNA: TGTGCCAGCAGCTTGATGAGGGACAGGGATGATCAGCCCCAGCATTTT
clone size: NA; J gene: TRBJ2-3; V gene: TRBV6-1; D gene: NA; CDR3 protein: CASTEARGPITHTQYF; CDR3 DNA: TGTGCCAGCACTGAGGCTCGGGGCCCTATAACCCATACGCAGTATTTT
clone size: NA; J gene: TRBJ1-4; V gene: TRBV29-1; D gene: NA; CDR3 protein: CSATGTVTNEKLFF; CDR3 DNA: TGCAGCGCCACAGGCACGGTGACTAATGAAAAACTGTTTTTT
clone size: few; J gene: TRBJ2-1; V gene: TRBV27; D gene: NA; CDR3 protein: CASSVTGNEQFF; CDR3 DNA: TGTGCCAGCAGCGTTACGGGGAATGAGCAGTTCTTC
clone size: NA; J gene: TRBJ1-4; V gene: TRBV11-2; D gene: NA; CDR3 protein: CASSLLDKGEKLFF; CDR3 DNA: TGTGCCAGCAGCTTATTGGACAAAGGGGAAAAACTGTTTTTT
clone size: NA; J gene: TRBJ1-2; V gene: TRBV4-2; D gene: TRBD1; CDR3 protein: CASSQGQGGYTF; CDR3 DNA: TGTGCCAGCAGCCAAGGACAGGGTGGCTACACCTTC
clone size: NA; J gene: TRBJ2-1; V gene: TRBV4-2; D gene: NA; CDR3 protein: CASSQDGGPYNEQFF; CDR3 DNA: TGTGCCAGCAGCCAAGACGGGGGCCCCTACAATGAGCAGTTCTTC
clone size: NA; J gene: TRBJ2-7; V gene: TRBV6-5; D gene: TRBD2; CDR3 protein: CASSPSQGGFYEQYF; CDR3 DNA: TGTGCCAGCAGCCCTTCCCAGGGAGGGTTCTACGAGCAGTACTTC
clone size: NA; J gene: TRBJ2-2; V gene: TRBV7-9; D gene: NA; CDR3 protein: CATITGRRLNTGELFF; CDR3 DNA: TGTGCCACTATTACGGGACGACGACTAAACACCGGGGAGCTGTTTTTT
clone size: NA; J gene: TRBJ2-7; V gene: TRBV6-6; D gene: NA; CDR3 protein: CASSYSAGSHEQYF; CDR3 DNA: TGTGCCAGCAGTTACTCTGCGGGGTCCCACGAGCAGTACTTC
clone size: NA; J gene: TRBJ2-3; V gene: TRBV7-6; D gene: TRBD2; CDR3 protein: CASSLAPAASGRADTQYF; CDR3 DNA: TGTGCCAGCAGCTTAGCCCCGGCGGCTAGCGGGAGGGCAGATACGCAGTATTTT
clone size: NA; J gene: TRBJ2-1; V gene: TRBV6-1; D gene: TRBD2; CDR3 protein: CASSELGGNEQFF; CDR3 DNA: TGTGCCAGCAGTGAATTGGGAGGGAATGAGCAGTTCTTC
clone size: NA; J gene: TRBJ1-1; V gene: TRBV6-5; D gene: NA; CDR3 protein: CASSLFGAVRTEAFF; CDR3 DNA: TGTGCCAGCAGTCTATTCGGGGCGGTGAGGACTGAAGCTTTCTTT
clone size: NA; J gene: TRBJ2-7; V gene: TRBV6-4; D gene: NA; CDR3 protein: CVSSESQGQLVYYEQYF; CDR3 DNA: TGTGTCAGCAGTGAATCGCAGGGCCAGCTGGTGTACTACGAGCAGTACTTC
clone size: once; J gene: TRBJ1-2; V gene: TRBV13; D gene: NA; CDR3 protein: CASSPDGNYGYTF; CDR3 DNA: TGTGCCAGCAGCCCGGACGGTAACTATGGCTACACCTTC
clone size: NA; J gene: TRBJ2-1; V gene: TRBV5-4; D gene: NA; CDR3 protein: CASSSYYNEQFF; CDR3 DNA: TGTGCCAGCAGCTCTTACTACAATGAGCAGTTCTTC
clone size: NA; J gene: TRBJ2-7; V gene: TRBV5-1; D gene: NA; CDR3 protein: CASSQYRGTYEQYF; CDR3 DNA: TGCGCCAGCAGTCAGTACCGAGGGACCTACGAGCAGTACTTC
clone size: NA; J gene: TRBJ2-5; V gene: TRBV19; D gene: TRBD2; CDR3 protein: CASSMGAGGQETQYF; CDR3 DNA: TGTGCCAGTAGTATGGGGGCGGGAGGACAAGAGACCCAGTACTTC
clone size: once; J gene: TRBJ2-7; V gene: TRBV5-6; D gene: TRBD1; CDR3 protein: CASSDRDRVSYEQYF; CDR3 DNA: TGTGCCAGCAGCGACCGGGACAGGGTTTCCTACGAGCAGTACTTC
clone size: NA; J gene: TRBJ2-7; V gene: TRBV2; D gene: NA; CDR3 protein: CASNIGGDEQYF; CDR3 DNA: TGTGCCAGCAATATTGGAGGGGACGAGCAGTACTTC
clone size: NA; J gene: TRBJ2-7; V gene: TRBV4-1; D gene: TRBD2; CDR3 protein: CASSQALGRSHDEQYF; CDR3 DNA: TGCGCCAGCAGCCAAGCGCTCGGGAGGTCCCACGACGAGCAGTACTTC
clone size: NA; J gene: TRBJ2-7; V gene: TRBV19; D gene: NA; CDR3 protein: CASSIVFGQLGPYEQYF; CDR3 DNA: TGTGCCAGTAGTATAGTTTTCGGACAGCTTGGCCCCTACGAGCAGTACTTC
clone size: NA; J gene: TRBJ1-1; V gene: TRBV4-1; D gene: NA; CDR3 protein: CASSPPGDTEAFF; CDR3 DNA: TGCGCCAGCAGCCCCCCCGGAGACACTGAAGCTTTCTTT
clone size: NA; J gene: TRBJ1-1; V gene: TRBV2; D gene: NA; CDR3 protein: CASSERGRGTEAFF; CDR3 DNA: TGTGCCAGCAGTGAAAGGGGCAGGGGCACTGAAGCTTTCTTT
clone size: NA; J gene: TRBJ1-5; V gene: TRBV29-1; D gene: TRBD1; CDR3 protein: CSVEEGTGGNQPQHF; CDR3 DNA: TGCAGCGTTGAAGAGGGGACAGGGGGCAATCAGCCCCAGCATTTT
clone size: NA; J gene: TRBJ1-1; V gene: TRBV2; D gene: NA; CDR3 protein: CASSERGLITEAFF; CDR3 DNA: TGTGCCAGCAGTGAAAGGGGACTGATCACTGAAGCTTTCTTT
clone size: NA; J gene: TRBJ2-7; V gene: TRBV10-2; D gene: TRBD2; CDR3 protein: CATGTSGRARYEQYF; CDR3 DNA: TGCGCCACAGGGACTAGCGGGAGGGCCAGGTACGAGCAGTACTTC
clone size: NA; J gene: TRBJ2-7; V gene: TRBV29-1; D gene: NA; CDR3 protein: CSVVMEAFDEQYF; CDR3 DNA: TGCAGCGTTGTTATGGAAGCCTTCGACGAGCAGTACTTC
clone size: once; J gene: TRBJ2-5; V gene: TRBV13; D gene: NA; CDR3 protein: CASSLGTSPATQYF; CDR3 DNA: TGTGCCAGCAGCCTCGGGACATCCCCGGCGACCCAGTACTTC
clone size: NA; J gene: TRBJ2-7; V gene: TRBV5-4; D gene: TRBD1; CDR3 protein: CASSRDRGSYEQYF; CDR3 DNA: TGTGCCAGCAGCCGGGACAGGGGATCCTACGAGCAGTACTTC
clone size: NA; J gene: TRBJ2-2; V gene: TRBV5-1; D gene: NA; CDR3 protein: CASSGSTGELFF; CDR3 DNA: TGCGCCAGCAGCGGGAGCACCGGGGAGCTGTTTTTT
clone size: NA; J gene: TRBJ1-3; V gene: TRBV9; D gene: TRBD1; CDR3 protein: CASSVGIQGDGNTIYF; CDR3 DNA: TGTGCCAGCAGCGTCGGAATACAGGGGGACGGAAACACCATATATTTT
clone size: NA; J gene: TRBJ2-7; V gene: TRBV11-2; D gene: TRBD1; CDR3 protein: CASSTRGTGAHEQYF; CDR3 DNA: TGTGCCAGCAGCACACGCGGGACAGGGGCCCACGAGCAGTACTTC
clone size: NA; J gene: TRBJ1-2; V gene: TRBV5-1; D gene: NA; CDR3 protein: CASSLAFFDSQNPYGYTF; CDR3 DNA: TGCGCCAGCAGCTTGGCCTTCTTTGACAGCCAAAACCCCTATGGCTACACCTTC
clone size: NA; J gene: TRBJ2-7; V gene: TRBV14; D gene: TRBD2; CDR3 protein: CASSQELAGPYEQYF; CDR3 DNA: TGTGCCAGCAGCCAAGAACTAGCGGGACCTTACGAGCAGTACTTC
clone size: NA; J gene: TRBJ2-1; V gene: TRBV5-1; D gene: TRBD2; CDR3 protein: CASSSLAGEWHEQFF; CDR3 DNA: TGCGCCAGCAGCTCGCTAGCGGGAGAATGGCATGAGCAGTTCTTC
clone size: NA; J gene: TRBJ2-2; V gene: TRBV30; D gene: NA; CDR3 protein: CAWSVHMNTGELFF; CDR3 DNA: TGTGCCTGGAGTGTACACATGAACACCGGGGAGCTGTTTTTT
clone size: NA; J gene: TRBJ1-2; V gene: TRBV6-1; D gene: NA; CDR3 protein: CASSYRRDYGYTF; CDR3 DNA: TGTGCCAGCAGTTATAGGAGGGACTATGGCTACACCTTC
clone size: NA; J gene: TRBJ1-2; V gene: TRBV9; D gene: TRBD1; CDR3 protein: CASRTGTGSYGYTF; CDR3 DNA: TGTGCCAGCAGGACCGGGACAGGCTCTTATGGCTACACCTTC
clone size: NA; J gene: TRBJ1-4; V gene: TRBV6-1; D gene: NA; CDR3 protein: CASRYQDSQNEKLFF; CDR3 DNA: TGTGCCAGCAGATACCAGGACAGCCAGAATGAAAAACTGTTTTTT